The T cell receptor beta chain described here comes from a study of blood T cell repertoires in COVID-19. Background on the study: Sample material is recorded as cDNA or gDNA derived from T cells, B-cell-depleted T cells, or PBMCs.

Germline V CDR1 and CDR2: SGHRS, YFSETQ. The length of the CDR3 is 13 residues. V gave up 1 base and J gave up 4 bases, with 8 bases separating them. Study processing details: Researchers report that nucleated cell counts were estimated from reference gene primer amplification. The repertoire was sequenced with immunoSEQ multiplex PCR; TCRdb's copy has only in-frame clones and lacks some. V and J calls and clone size are those listed in that table; D and trimming were worked out from the DNA. Of around 250,000 clones listed, around 90% are singletons. Cohorts were based on clinical histories the participants reported.

The rearrangement joins TRBV5-1 to TRBJ1-2, with no clear D. The sequenced material came from PBMCs or T cells enriched from blood (not recorded which). The sequence was obtained from a human donor in a cohort exposed to, infected with or recovered from COVID-19 (not recorded which). The donor label of this sample is uncertain. CDR3 DNA: TGCGCCAGCAGCTTGTCAGACACCTATGGCTACACCTTC. Protein sequence: CASSLSDTYGYTF.